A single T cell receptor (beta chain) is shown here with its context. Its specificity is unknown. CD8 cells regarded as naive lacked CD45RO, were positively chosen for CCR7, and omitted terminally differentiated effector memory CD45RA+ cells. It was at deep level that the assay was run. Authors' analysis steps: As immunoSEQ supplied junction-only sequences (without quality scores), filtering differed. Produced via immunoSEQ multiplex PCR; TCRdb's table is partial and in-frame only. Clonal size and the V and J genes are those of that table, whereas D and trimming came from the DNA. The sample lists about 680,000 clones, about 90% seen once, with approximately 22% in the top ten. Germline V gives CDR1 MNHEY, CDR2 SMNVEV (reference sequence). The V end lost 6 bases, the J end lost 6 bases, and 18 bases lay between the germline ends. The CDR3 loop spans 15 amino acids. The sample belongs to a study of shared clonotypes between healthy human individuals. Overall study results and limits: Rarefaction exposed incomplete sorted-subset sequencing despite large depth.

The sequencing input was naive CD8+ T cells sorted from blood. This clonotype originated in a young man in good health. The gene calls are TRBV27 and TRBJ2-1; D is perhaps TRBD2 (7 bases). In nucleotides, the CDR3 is TGTGCCAGCAGCTGGGGTACGGGGGGCGGCAATGAGCAGTTCTTC. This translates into CASSWGTGGGNEQFF.